This TCR beta chain came from a study of cytomegalovirus exposure and HLA in healthy donors. General study findings and limits: Later genetic work tied a missense DCLRE1C variant to beta-chain V and J trimming.

PCR amplification relied on 60 Vbeta primers (plus 13 Jbeta primers). Data came from immunoSEQ multiplex PCR; TCRdb stores just in-frame clones and leaves some out. The top ten clones hold approximately 2.2% of a sample with over 150,000 clones, roughly 80% of them seen once. To note about this clone: Its antigen is unidentified.

V lost 6 bases, J lost 2 bases, and 8 bases stayed unmatched. This CDR3 is 16 amino acids long. CDR1 is MNHEY and CDR2 is SMNVEV in the germline V gene (reference sequence). The sequencing input was PBMCs. The rearrangement links TRBV27 to TRBJ1-1; 11 nucleotides align to TRBD1. The clonotype comes from a male donor in good health and CMV-seronegative. The CDR3 region has the DNA TGTGCCAGCAGCCGGGACAGGGGGTTTCTAAACACTGAAGCTTTCTTT. Residues: CASSRDRGFLNTEAFF.